The present T cell receptor beta chain was sequenced within a study of cytomegalovirus exposure and HLA in healthy donors. PCR amplification relied on 60 Vbeta primers (plus 13 Jbeta primers). Only in-frame clones appear in the TCRdb table, and some are missing; sequencing was by immunoSEQ multiplex PCR. This repertoire shows about 98,000 clones, under 70% found once; its top ten account for about 2.5%. About this clone: No antigen is known for it.

Overall study results and limits: The only immune exposure information that was available was CMV serostatus. Later on, an analysis found that several of the most significant clusters appeared to be linked to common viral pathogens, which included parvovirus B19.

CDR3 length: 15 amino acids. Per germline, CDR1 SGDLS and CDR2 YYNGEE. V lost 4 bases and J 1 base, leaving 9 bases between the germline ends. The rearrangement uses TRBV9 and TRBJ2-6; possible D gene TRBD1, 5 bases. The origin of this receptor is a man aged 45-65 years in good health and CMV-seronegative. The sequencing sample was made of PBMCs. The CDR3 here is CASSPQGSGANVLTF. CDR3 nucleotide sequence: TGTGCCAGCAGCCCTCAGGGTTCTGGGGCCAACGTCCTGACTTTC.